This TCR beta chain was identified in a study of T cells in Graves' hyperthyroidism and ophthalmopathy. Study-level results: Ophthalmopathy and stable hyperthyroidism were separated by a 13 V-J model. Before onset, by a median of approximately 6.8 months, the model predicted ophthalmopathy.

Amplification of TCR beta CDR3 regions was performed using RNA transcripts as template. The TCR CDR3 was amplified in a first-round RT-PCR using the HTBI primer set. TCRdb used MiXCR to reprocess the multiplex PCR reads, holding one entry per CDR3 protein. The table includes under 600,000 distinct CDR3 sequences, more than 15% detected once. Regarding this clonotype: Its antigen is currently unknown.

Losses at the gene ends were 5 bases for V and 6 bases for J; bases not matched to a gene: 12. The CDR3 runs 15 residues. Germline-derived CDR1 and CDR2 are SEHNR and FQNEAQ (reference sequence). Diagnosing involved the use of clinical symptoms, serum thyroxine and TRAb, thyroid ultrasound and orbital computed tomography. The TCR sequence derives from a woman aged 40 to 55 with Graves' ophthalmopathy. What was sequenced was blood. The chain carries TRBV7-9 and TRBJ2-5; 7 nucleotides agree with TRBD2. The CDR3 loop reads CASSLSAAGVQTQYF. CDR3 bases: TGTGCCAGCAGCCTCTCTGCGGCGGGAGTTCAGACCCAGTACTTC.